This is a list of T cell receptor beta chains from one sample in a study of control samples from healthy donors and cancer patients. Some clones are missing from TCRdb's copy, which holds only in-frame ones; the method was immunoSEQ multiplex PCR. Counted here are more than 95,000 clones, 80% to 90% occurring once; the ten biggest clones make up about 18%. The sample taken for sequencing was PBMCs. Receptor source: a man aged 55 to 70 with lung cancer. Each CDR3 is given with its conserved first and last residue.

v_call cdr3_length cdr3_aa
TRBV6-2/TRBV6-3 14 CASSLYRAYTEAFF
TRBV6-5 16 CASSYSKAGSPETQYF
TRBV3-1/TRBV3-2 13 CASSQAMRRGYTF
TRBV4-1 15 CASSQGGGGGDEQFF
TRBV30 13 CAWSVTGAQTQYF
TRBV2 13 CASRDTQDQPQHF
TRBV12-3/TRBV12-4 12 CASGPTGGKLFF
TRBV6-2/TRBV6-3 15 CASSGAGSRDQPQHF
TRBV24-1 15 CATSDPSRDPGELFF
TRBV7-3 14 CASSRGQGGNEQFF
TRBV12-3/TRBV12-4 13 CASSPSGVSGYTF
TRBV7-9 15 CASSSSRQGYTEAFF
TRBV11-2 16 CASSLKRTGDYGEQFF
TRBV5-1 15 CASSLVSGSEQPQHF
TRBV24-1 15 CATSVVQGGGNTIYF
TRBV29-1 14 CSVEAGLSSYEQYF
TRBV18 16 CASSPEGPYSNQPQHF
TRBV2 14 CASSGPTANQPQHF
TRBV7-2 16 CASSFPPAGVEEKLFF
TRBV7-3 14 CASRPDKNTGELFF
TRBV19 16 CASKPRGQGRTGELFF
TRBV18 18 CASSPNLGTQGMNTEAFF
TRBV5-1 15 CASSSTGGGHDGYTF
TRBV19 15 CASSQGVGAKNIQYF
TRBV7-9 15 CASSLETGGNEKLFF
TRBV7-9 16 CASSSSRDRGRDTQYF
TRBV9 14 CASSVENRINEQFF
TRBV5-1 15 CASSFSAGLTTEAFF
TRBV14 16 CASSQDQRPGLGGYTF
TRBV30 14 CAWTELASADTQYF
TRBV4-2 16 CASSQDPRTLDYGYTF
TRBV6-5 15 CASSPPTPRSGELFF